A selection of T cell receptor beta chains follows, all from one sample in a study of brain T cells in children with intractable seizures. Using immunoSEQ multiplex PCR, the repertoire was profiled, and TCRdb retains in-frame clones only, with some absent. The repertoire holds 110,000 or so clones, with approximately 94% as singletons. Here the sequenced sample was peripheral blood, taken at surgery. These receptors all stem from a boy in the first two years of life with hemimegalencephaly and intractable seizures. Each CDR3 is given with its conserved first and last residue. The D gene is left open where the match is weak. A row's size may be missing; if present it is once, few, many or a size class.

D: -
J: TRBJ1-2
V: TRBV15
size: -
DNA: TGTGCCACCAGCAGAGATCAGGTCGGGGCTGGCTACACCTTC
CDR3: CATSRDQVGAGYTF

D: TRBD1
J: TRBJ1-2
V: TRBV28
size: -
DNA: TGTGCCAGCAGCGTAAGGGGGCCCAGGCATGGCTACACCTTC
CDR3: CASSVRGPRHGYTF

D: -
J: TRBJ1-6
V: TRBV5-6
size: -
DNA: TGTGCCAGCAGCCGAAGGGGGGTAATTAATTCACCCCTCCACTTT
CDR3: CASSRRGVINSPLHF

D: -
J: TRBJ1-1
V: TRBV29-1
size: -
DNA: TGCAGCGTTCGGGGACGGGGGAACACTGAAGCTTTCTTT
CDR3: CSVRGRGNTEAFF

D: -
J: TRBJ2-7
V: TRBV7-8
size: -
DNA: TGTGCCAGCAGCTTAGTGATCCATCCATCCTACGAGCAGTACTTC
CDR3: CASSLVIHPSYEQYF

D: -
J: TRBJ1-3
V: TRBV7-2
size: -
DNA: TGTGCCAGCAGCCCCACAGTTGGGGGCTCGAGCTCTGGAAACACCATATATTTT
CDR3: CASSPTVGGSSSGNTIYF

D: TRBD1
J: TRBJ2-3
V: TRBV6-5
size: -
DNA: TGTGCCAGCAGGGAGGACAGGGGGCATACAGATACGCAGTATTTT
CDR3: CASREDRGHTDTQYF

D: TRBD1
J: TRBJ2-5
V: TRBV7-2
size: -
DNA: TGTGCCAGCAGCTCAACCGGGACAGGGTCTTTGGGGGAGACCCAGTACTTC
CDR3: CASSSTGTGSLGETQYF

D: -
J: TRBJ1-2
V: TRBV5-6
size: -
DNA: TGTGCCAGCAGCTTGGCGGGGGCTAACTATGGCTACACCTTC
CDR3: CASSLAGANYGYTF

D: TRBD1
J: TRBJ2-7
V: TRBV11-2
size: few
DNA: TGTGCCAGCAGCGCGGACAGGGGGGGCGAGCAGTACTTC
CDR3: CASSADRGGEQYF

D: TRBD2
J: TRBJ2-1
V: TRBV10-1
size: -
DNA: TGCGCCAGCAGTGAGAGCGGGAGGGCCGTTAATGAGCAGTTCTTC
CDR3: CASSESGRAVNEQFF

D: -
J: TRBJ2-1
V: TRBV6-6
size: -
DNA: TGTGCCAGCAGTCCTCGGCCCCTTTATGATGAGCAGTTCTTC
CDR3: CASSPRPLYDEQFF

D: TRBD2
J: TRBJ2-7
V: TRBV5-6
size: once
DNA: TGTGCCAGCAGCTTGGGGCTAGCGGGGACCTACGAGCAGTACTTC
CDR3: CASSLGLAGTYEQYF

D: TRBD2
J: TRBJ2-1
V: TRBV7-2
size: -
DNA: TGTGCCAGCAGCTCCGGACTAGCGCTAAGCTCCTACAATGAGCAGTTCTTC
CDR3: CASSSGLALSSYNEQFF

D: -
J: TRBJ2-2
V: TRBV19
size: -
DNA: TGTGCCAGTAGTATCAGTGCTGCCGGGGAGCTGTTTTTT
CDR3: CASSISAAGELFF

D: TRBD2
J: TRBJ2-7
V: TRBV19
size: -
DNA: TGTGCCAGTAGTATCGCCTCGGGGGGGGAGCAGTACTTC
CDR3: CASSIASGGEQYF

D: TRBD1
J: TRBJ1-6
V: TRBV5-1
size: -
DNA: TGCGCCAGCAGCTTGGCGGGACAGTTGGGCATAAACAACTCACCGAGCTCCTATAATTCACCCCTCCACTTT
CDR3: CASSLAGQLGINNSPSSYNSPLHF

D: TRBD2
J: TRBJ2-3
V: TRBV7-2
size: -
DNA: TGTGCCAGCAGCTTAGCTAGCGGGAGCACAGATACGCAGTATTTT
CDR3: CASSLASGSTDTQYF

D: -
J: TRBJ2-7
V: TRBV5-5
size: -
DNA: TGTGCCAGCACCCCGGGACTGACCCTGAGTTACGAGCAGTACTTC
CDR3: CASTPGLTLSYEQYF

D: -
J: TRBJ2-3
V: TRBV5-4
size: -
DNA: TGTGCCAGCAGCTCCCCCGGGGGGCTGCAAACGCAGTATTTT
CDR3: CASSSPGGLQTQYF

D: -
J: TRBJ2-2
V: TRBV6-4
size: once
DNA: TGTGCCAGCAGTGACTCTGGGCCAACCGGGGAGCTGTTTTTT
CDR3: CASSDSGPTGELFF

D: TRBD2
J: TRBJ2-7
V: TRBV27
size: -
DNA: TGTGCCAGCAGTTGGGGGGGGAGCTACGAGCAGTACTTC
CDR3: CASSWGGSYEQYF

D: TRBD1
J: TRBJ2-1
V: TRBV29-1
size: -
DNA: TGCAGCGTTGTCTTGGTGTATAGGGACAGGCAGTTCTTC
CDR3: CSVVLVYRDRQFF

D: -
J: TRBJ2-7
V: TRBV5-1
size: -
DNA: TGCGCCAGCTCCAATGTAGGCTTAAGCTCCTACGAGCAGTACTTC
CDR3: CASSNVGLSSYEQYF

D: -
J: TRBJ2-3
V: TRBV29-1
size: -
DNA: TGCAGCGTGGAGCTCACAGATACGCAGTATTTT
CDR3: CSVELTDTQYF

D: -
J: TRBJ2-1
V: TRBV9
size: -
DNA: TGTGCCAGCAGCGTAGGCACACCCGGGTTGGAGCAGTTCTTC
CDR3: CASSVGTPGLEQFF

D: TRBD2
J: TRBJ2-5
V: TRBV19
size: once
DNA: TGTGCCAGTAGTAATCAAATTTTAGCGGGAGTAGGGGAGACCCAGTACTTC
CDR3: CASSNQILAGVGETQYF

D: -
J: TRBJ2-1
V: TRBV7-3
size: -
DNA: TGTGCCAGCAGCTTAGCGGGACACTCCTACAATGAGCAGTTCTTC
CDR3: CASSLAGHSYNEQFF

D: -
J: TRBJ2-3
V: TRBV12-3/TRBV12-4
size: -
DNA: TGTGCCAGCAGTTCCACAGATACGCAGTATTTT
CDR3: CASSSTDTQYF

D: -
J: TRBJ2-6
V: TRBV7-8
size: -
DNA: TGTGCCAGCAGCCGAGGGGTCTCTGGGGCCAACGTCCTGACTTTC
CDR3: CASSRGVSGANVLTF

D: -
J: TRBJ1-5
V: TRBV27
size: -
DNA: TGTGCCAGCAGTTTTTGGGGGGGGGATCAGCCCCAGCATTTT
CDR3: CASSFWGGDQPQHF

D: -
J: TRBJ1-2
V: TRBV4-3
size: -
DNA: TGCGCCAGCAGCCAAGATGGGCCAGGGAATCGCTACACCTTC
CDR3: CASSQDGPGNRYTF

D: -
J: TRBJ1-1
V: TRBV7-3
size: -
DNA: TGTGCCAGCAGCCCAATTCTGAACACTGAAGCTTTCTTT
CDR3: CASSPILNTEAFF

D: TRBD2
J: TRBJ2-3
V: TRBV28
size: -
DNA: TGTGCCAGCAGCACCCCGGGACTAGCCGTCAGGTATTTT
CDR3: CASSTPGLAVRYF

D: -
J: TRBJ2-1
V: TRBV11-2
size: -
DNA: TGTGCCAGCAGCTTATACAGCTACAATGAGCAGTTCTTC
CDR3: CASSLYSYNEQFF

D: -
J: TRBJ1-3
V: TRBV19
size: -
DNA: TGTGCCAGTAGTTTCGACCTGGGACACGGCCAATTTGGAAACACCATATATTTT
CDR3: CASSFDLGHGQFGNTIYF

D: TRBD2
J: TRBJ2-6
V: TRBV19
size: -
DNA: TGTGCCAGTACCATTGGGAGGGTCTCTGGGGCCAACGTCCTGACTTTC
CDR3: CASTIGRVSGANVLTF

D: TRBD1
J: TRBJ1-1
V: TRBV10-3
size: -
DNA: TGTGCCATCAGTAAAGGGACAGGGAATGAAGCTTTCTTT
CDR3: CAISKGTGNEAFF

D: -
J: TRBJ2-3
V: TRBV9
size: -
DNA: TGTGCCAGCAGCGTAGGACAGGTCCGAACTAGCACAGATACGCAGTATTTT
CDR3: CASSVGQVRTSTDTQYF

D: -
J: TRBJ1-1
V: TRBV6-1
size: -
DNA: TGTGCCAGCAGTGTTATTGTGGGACGGGCGGGACCTGAAGCTTTCTTT
CDR3: CASSVIVGRAGPEAFF